This TCR beta chain originates from a study of human T cells and chemical hapten exposure. Study in general: Diphenylcyclopropenone was applied weekly to patients' scalps across the roughly 23-week study. Study-level findings and limits: TCRs exceeding a frequency of 1 in 1000 stayed unchanged under DPC sensitization.

V lost 2 bases to trimming and J lost 1 base, with 2 bases between them. The CDR3 length is 11 residues. Germline CDR1 reads DFQATT; CDR2 reads SNEGSKA (reference sequence). This clonotype was counted a few times. No antigen is known for it. The time point denotes: pre-sensitization, week 0. The treatment: therapeutic diphenylcyclopropenone sensitization with weekly scalp DPC. Unfractionated whole blood yielded total RNA. Unique molecular identifiers were attached to individual cDNA molecules during library preparation. TCRdb redid the calling of the RACE reads with MiXCR, one entry per CDR3 protein. The sample lists 250,000 or so distinct CDR3 sequences, about 7.7% occurring once.

The receptor comes from a man between 18 and 35 years old with alopecia areata. Some clones in this sample may be carry-over from other donors' samples. The genes are TRBV20-1 and TRBJ1-1, with unresolved D. This material consisted of whole blood, taken in connection with sensitization to the hapten diphenylcyclopropenone (DPC). As DNA, the CDR3 is TGCAGTGCTAGACCGAACACTGAAGCTTTCTTT. Translating gives CSARPNTEAFF.